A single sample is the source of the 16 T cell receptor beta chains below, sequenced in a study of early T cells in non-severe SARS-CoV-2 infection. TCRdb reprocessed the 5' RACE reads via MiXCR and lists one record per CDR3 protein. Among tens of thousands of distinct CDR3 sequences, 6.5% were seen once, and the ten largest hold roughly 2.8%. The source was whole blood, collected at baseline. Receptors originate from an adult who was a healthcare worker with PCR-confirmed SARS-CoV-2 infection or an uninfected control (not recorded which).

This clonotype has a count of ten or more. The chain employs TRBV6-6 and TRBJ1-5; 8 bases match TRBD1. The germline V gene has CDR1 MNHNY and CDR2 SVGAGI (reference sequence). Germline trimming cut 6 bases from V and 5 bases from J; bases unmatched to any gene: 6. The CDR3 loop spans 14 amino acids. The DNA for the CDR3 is TGTGCCAGCAGCCGACAACAGGGGGATCAGCCCCAGCATTTT. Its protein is CASSRQQGDQPQHF.

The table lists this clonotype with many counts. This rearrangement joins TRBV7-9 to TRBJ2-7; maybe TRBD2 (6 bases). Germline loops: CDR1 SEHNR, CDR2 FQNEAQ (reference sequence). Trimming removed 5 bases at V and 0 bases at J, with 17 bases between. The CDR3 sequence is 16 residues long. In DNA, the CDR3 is TGTGCCAGCAGCCCTGTGAGCGGGCTATTCTCCTACGAGCAGTACTTC. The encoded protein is CASSPVSGLFSYEQYF.

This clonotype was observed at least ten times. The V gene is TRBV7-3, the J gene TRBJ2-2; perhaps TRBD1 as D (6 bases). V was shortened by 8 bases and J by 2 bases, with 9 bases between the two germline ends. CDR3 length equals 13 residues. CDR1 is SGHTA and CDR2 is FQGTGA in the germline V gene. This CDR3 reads CASQQGNTGELFF. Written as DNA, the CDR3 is TGTGCCAGCCAACAGGGAAACACCGGGGAGCTGTTTTTT.

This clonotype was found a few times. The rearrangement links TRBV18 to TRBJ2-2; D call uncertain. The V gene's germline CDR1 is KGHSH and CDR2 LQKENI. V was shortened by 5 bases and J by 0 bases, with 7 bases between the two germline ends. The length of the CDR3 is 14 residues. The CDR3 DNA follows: TGTGCCAGCTCAACTACAGCGAACACCGGGGAGCTGTTTTTT. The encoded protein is CASSTTANTGELFF.

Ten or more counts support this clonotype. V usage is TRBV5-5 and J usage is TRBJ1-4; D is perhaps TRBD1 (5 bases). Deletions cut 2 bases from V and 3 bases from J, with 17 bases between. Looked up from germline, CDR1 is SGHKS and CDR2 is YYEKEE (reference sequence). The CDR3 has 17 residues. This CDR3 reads CASSFWGRGRSNEKLFF. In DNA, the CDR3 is TGTGCCAGCAGCTTTTGGGGCCGCGGAAGGTCTAATGAAAAACTGTTTTTT. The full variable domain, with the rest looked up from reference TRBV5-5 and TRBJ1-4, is DAGVTQSPTHLIKTRGQQVTLRCSPISGHKSVSWYQQVLGQGPQFIFQYYEKEERGRGNFPDRFSARQFPNYSSELNVNALLLGDSALYLCASSFWGRGRSNEKLFFGSGTQLSVL.

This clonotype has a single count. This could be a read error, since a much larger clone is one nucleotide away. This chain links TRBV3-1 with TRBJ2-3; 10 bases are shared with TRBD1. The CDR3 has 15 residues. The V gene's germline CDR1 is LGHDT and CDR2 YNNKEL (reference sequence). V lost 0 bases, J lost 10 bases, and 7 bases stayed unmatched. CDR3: CASSQEGTGVTSQYF. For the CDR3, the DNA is TGTGCCAGCAGCCAAGAAGGGACAGGGGTGACCTCGCAGTATTTT.

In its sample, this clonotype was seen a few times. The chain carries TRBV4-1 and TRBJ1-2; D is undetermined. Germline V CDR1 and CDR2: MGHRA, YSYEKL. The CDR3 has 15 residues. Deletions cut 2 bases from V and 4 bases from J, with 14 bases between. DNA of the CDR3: TGCGCCAGCAGCCAAACGAGGGAAACCGCCTATGGCTACACCTTC. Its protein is CASSQTRETAYGYTF.

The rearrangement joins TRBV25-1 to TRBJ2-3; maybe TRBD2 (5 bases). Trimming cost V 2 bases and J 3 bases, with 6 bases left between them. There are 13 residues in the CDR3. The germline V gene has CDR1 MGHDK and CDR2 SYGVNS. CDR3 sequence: CASSEPGTDTQYF. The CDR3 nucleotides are TGTGCCAGCAGTGAACCGGGAACAGATACGCAGTATTTT.

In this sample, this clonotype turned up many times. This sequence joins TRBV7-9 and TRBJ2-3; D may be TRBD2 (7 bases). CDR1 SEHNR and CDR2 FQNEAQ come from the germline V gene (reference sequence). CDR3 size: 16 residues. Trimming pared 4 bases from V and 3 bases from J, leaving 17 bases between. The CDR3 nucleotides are TGTGCCAGCAGCTCCCTCTCGGGGGGCAGGACAGATACGCAGTATTTT. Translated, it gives CASSSLSGGRTDTQYF.

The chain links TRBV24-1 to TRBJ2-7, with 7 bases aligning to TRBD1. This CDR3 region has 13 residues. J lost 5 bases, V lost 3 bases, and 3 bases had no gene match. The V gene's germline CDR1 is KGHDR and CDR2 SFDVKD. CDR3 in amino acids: CATSDTGVHEQYF. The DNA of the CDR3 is TGTGCCACCAGTGATACAGGGGTCCACGAGCAGTACTTC.

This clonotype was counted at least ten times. CDR3 amino acids: CASSQGHRVEAFF. The CDR3 DNA follows: TGCGCCAGCAGCCAAGGGCACAGGGTTGAAGCTTTCTTT. The rearrangement joins TRBV4-3 to TRBJ1-1, with a tentative D call TRBD1 (6 bases). Trimming removed 1 base from V and 7 bases from J, with 10 bases in between. Germline values: CDR1 LGHNA, CDR2 YSLEER. The CDR3 contains 13 residues.

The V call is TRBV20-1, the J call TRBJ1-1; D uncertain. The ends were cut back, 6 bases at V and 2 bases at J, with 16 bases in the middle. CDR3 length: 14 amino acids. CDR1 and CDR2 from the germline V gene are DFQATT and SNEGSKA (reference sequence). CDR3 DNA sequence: TGCAGTGCGCCATTAACAGTTACAAACACTGAAGCTTTCTTT. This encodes CSAPLTVTNTEAFF.

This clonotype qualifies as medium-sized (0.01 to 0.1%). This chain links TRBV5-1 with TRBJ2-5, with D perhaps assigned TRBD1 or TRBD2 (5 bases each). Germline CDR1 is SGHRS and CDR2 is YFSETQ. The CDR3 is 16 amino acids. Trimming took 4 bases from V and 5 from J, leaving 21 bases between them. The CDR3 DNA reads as TGCGCCAGCAGCCCCCGACCGACAGCTTCGGGGGAGACCCAGTACTTC. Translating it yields CASSPRPTASGETQYF. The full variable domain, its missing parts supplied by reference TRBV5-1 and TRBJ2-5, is KAGVTQTPRYLIKTRGQQVTLSCSPISGHRSVSWYQQTPGQGLQFLFEYFSETQRNKGNFPGRFSGRQFSNSRSEMNVSTLELGDSALYLCASSPRPTASGETQYFGPGTRLLVL.

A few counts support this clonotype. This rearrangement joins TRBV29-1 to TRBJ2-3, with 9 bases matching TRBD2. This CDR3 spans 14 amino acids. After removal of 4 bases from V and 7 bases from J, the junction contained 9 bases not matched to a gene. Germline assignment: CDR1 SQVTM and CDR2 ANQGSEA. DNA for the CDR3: TGCAGCGTTGCCCCGCGGGGGGGCCGGAATACGCAGTATTTT. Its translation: CSVAPRGGRNTQYF.

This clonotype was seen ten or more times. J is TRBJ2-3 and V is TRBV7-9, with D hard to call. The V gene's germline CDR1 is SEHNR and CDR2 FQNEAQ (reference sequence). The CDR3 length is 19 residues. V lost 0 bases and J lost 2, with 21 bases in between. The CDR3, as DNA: TGTGCCAGCAGCTTAGCGATCGGCCCTAGTAGCCTTAACACAGATACGCAGTATTTT. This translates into CASSLAIGPSSLNTDTQYF.

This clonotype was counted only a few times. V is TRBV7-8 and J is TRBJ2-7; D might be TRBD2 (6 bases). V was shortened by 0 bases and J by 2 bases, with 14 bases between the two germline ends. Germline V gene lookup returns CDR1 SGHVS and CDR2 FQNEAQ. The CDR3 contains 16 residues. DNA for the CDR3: TGTGCCAGCAGCTTAGCAACCGGGACGGGAGCCTACGAGCAGTACTTC. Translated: CASSLATGTGAYEQYF. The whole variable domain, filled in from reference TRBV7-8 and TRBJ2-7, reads GAGVSQSPRYKVAKRGQDVALRCDPISGHVSLFWYQQALGQGPEFLTYFQNEAQLDKSGLPSDRFFAERPEGSVSTLKIQRTQQEDSAVYLCASSLATGTGAYEQYFGPGTRLTVT.